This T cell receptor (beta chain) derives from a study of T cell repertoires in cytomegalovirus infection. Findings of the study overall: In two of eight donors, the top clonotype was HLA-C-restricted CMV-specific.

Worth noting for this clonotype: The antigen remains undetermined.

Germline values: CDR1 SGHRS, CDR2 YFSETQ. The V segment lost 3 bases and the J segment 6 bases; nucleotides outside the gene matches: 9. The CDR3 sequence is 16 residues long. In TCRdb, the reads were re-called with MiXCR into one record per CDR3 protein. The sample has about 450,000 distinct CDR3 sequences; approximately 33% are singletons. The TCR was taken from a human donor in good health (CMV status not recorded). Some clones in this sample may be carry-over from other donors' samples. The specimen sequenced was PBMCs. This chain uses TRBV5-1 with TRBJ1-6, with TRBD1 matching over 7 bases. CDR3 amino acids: CASSYHNRGSNSPLHF. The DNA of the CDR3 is TGCGCCAGCAGCTACCACAACAGGGGCTCTAATTCACCCCTCCACTTT.